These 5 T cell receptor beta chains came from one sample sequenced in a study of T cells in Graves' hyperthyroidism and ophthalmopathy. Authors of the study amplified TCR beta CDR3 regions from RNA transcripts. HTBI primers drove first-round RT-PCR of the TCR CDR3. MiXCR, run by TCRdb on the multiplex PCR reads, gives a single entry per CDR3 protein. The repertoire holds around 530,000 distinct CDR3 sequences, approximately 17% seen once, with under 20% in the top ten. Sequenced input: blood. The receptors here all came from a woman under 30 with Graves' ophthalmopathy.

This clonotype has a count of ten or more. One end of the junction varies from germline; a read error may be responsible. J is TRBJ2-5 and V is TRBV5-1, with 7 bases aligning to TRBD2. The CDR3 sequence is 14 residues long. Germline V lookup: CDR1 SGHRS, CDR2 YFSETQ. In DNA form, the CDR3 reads TGTGCCAGCAGCCCGGGGGGAAGCCAAGAGACCCAGTACTTC. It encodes CASSPGGSQETQYF.

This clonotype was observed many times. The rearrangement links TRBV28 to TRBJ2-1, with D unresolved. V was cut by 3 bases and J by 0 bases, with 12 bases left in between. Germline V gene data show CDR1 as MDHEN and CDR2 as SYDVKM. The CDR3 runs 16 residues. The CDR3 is CASSFGRQSSYNEQFF. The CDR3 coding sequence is TGTGCCAGCAGTTTCGGGCGGCAGAGCTCCTACAATGAGCAGTTCTTC.

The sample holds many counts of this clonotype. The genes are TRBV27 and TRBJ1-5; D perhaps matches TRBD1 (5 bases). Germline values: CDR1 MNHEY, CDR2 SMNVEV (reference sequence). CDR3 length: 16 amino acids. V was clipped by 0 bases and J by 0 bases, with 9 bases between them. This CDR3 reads CASSLSGDYSNQPQHF. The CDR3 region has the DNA TGTGCCAGCAGTTTATCGGGGGATTATAGCAATCAGCCCCAGCATTTT.

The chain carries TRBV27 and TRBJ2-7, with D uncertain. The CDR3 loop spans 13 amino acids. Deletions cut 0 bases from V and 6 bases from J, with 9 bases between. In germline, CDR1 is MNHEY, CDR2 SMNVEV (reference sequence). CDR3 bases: TGTGCCAGCAGTTTATCGACCAGAGGCGAGCAGTACTTC. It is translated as CASSLSTRGEQYF.

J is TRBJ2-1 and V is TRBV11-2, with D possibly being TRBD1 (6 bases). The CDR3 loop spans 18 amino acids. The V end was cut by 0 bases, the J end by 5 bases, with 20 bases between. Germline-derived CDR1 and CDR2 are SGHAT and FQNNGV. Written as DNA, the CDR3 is TGTGCCAGCAGCTTAGATCAACAATATCTGGACAGTCACAATGAGCAGTTCTTC. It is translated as CASSLDQQYLDSHNEQFF.